Described below is a single T cell receptor (beta chain) sequence and its context. This sample was included in a study of blood T cell repertoires in COVID-19. Study details: Samples taken during acute and convalescent COVID-19 were collected in the United States, Italy and Spain. T cells, B-cell-depleted T cells, or PBMCs provided the cDNA or gDNA that served as material.

V dropped 7 bases and J dropped 1; count of bases not matched to a gene: 7. The CDR3 is made up of 17 amino acids. In germline, CDR1 is SGHTA, CDR2 FQGNSA. Produced via immunoSEQ multiplex PCR; TCRdb's table is partial and in-frame only. This sample has around 140,000 clones, with roughly 78% found just once. The chain links TRBV7-2 to TRBJ2-3, with TRBD2 matching over 14 bases. The TCR sequence derives from a human donor with acute or convalescent COVID-19. The donor label of this sample is uncertain. Sequenced input: peripheral blood. The CDR3 DNA is TGTGCCAGCACGCCGACTAGCGGGGGGGTTGGCACAGATACGCAGTATTTT. Translating it yields CASTPTSGGVGTDTQYF.